The sequence of this TCR beta chain was determined in a study of blood T cell repertoires in COVID-19. Per germline, CDR1 SGHKS and CDR2 YYEKEE (reference sequence). The CDR3 sequence is 16 residues long. V lost 4 bases to trimming and J lost 7 bases; unmatched junction nucleotides: 14. Assay: immunoSEQ multiplex PCR; the TCRdb copy retains only in-frame clones and omits some. The sample shows 360,000 or so clones, roughly 87% of them seen only once. Participant ages covered about 18 to 89 years across about two dozen US areas. Two negative PCRs, clearance, or symptom resolution characterized the recovered Cohort 3 donors.

The chain employs TRBV5-5 and TRBJ2-7, with 10 bases aligning to TRBD1. The sequencing sample was made of PBMCs or T cells enriched from blood (not recorded which). The receptor comes from a woman aged 50 to 65 who had recovered from COVID-19. CDR3 in amino acids: CASSLTGTGASDEQYF. The CDR3 bases are TGTGCCAGCAGCCTAACTGGGACAGGGGCGAGTGATGAGCAGTACTTC.